The following is a T cell receptor beta chain sequence with its context. The CDR3 length is 14 residues. The germline CDR1 and CDR2 sequences are SGHRS and YFSETQ. Trimming left V 4 bases short and J 7 bases short, with 14 bases between. One entry per CDR3 protein, called by TCRdb with MiXCR from the 5' RACE reads. This sample has roughly 250,000 distinct CDR3 sequences, with about 17% found just once. The data stem from a study of T-cell memory formation after mild COVID-19. V and J are TRBV5-1 and TRBJ1-4; D remains unclear. Sequencing used PBMCs or a T cell subset sorted from them (not recorded which). The clonotype originates from a man younger than 35 who had mild COVID-19 (a few samples of this study predate the infection). Cell type and time point are not known. CDR3 nucleotide sequence: TGCGCCAGCAGCCTTGACGCCAGGAGTGAAAAACTGTTTTTT. Translated, it gives CASSLDARSEKLFF.